This T cell receptor (beta chain) stems from a study of persistence of HIV-infected CD4 T cells. Overlapping HIV-1 Gag 15-mer peptides at 1 ug per peptide per mL were used. CD40L/CD69 double-negative CD45RO-high memory CD4+ T cells were collected. Adults with HIV-1 started suppressive ART while chronically infected. A word on this clone: The antigen remains undetermined.

The immunoSEQ assay was version 4, run in survey mode. This table comes from immunoSEQ multiplex PCR, and its TCRdb copy is limited to in-frame clones, with some not included. Among about 64,000 clones listed, 65% to 80% were seen once. The ends were cut back, 1 base at V and 3 bases at J, with 7 bases in the middle. Germline V gives CDR1 SGHDT, CDR2 YYEEEE. The CDR3 has 13 amino acids. The TCR originated in an adult man with HIV who was CMV-seropositive. The sequencing used CD4+ T cells sorted from PBMCs after 18-hour stimulation, collected from a patient who received antiretroviral therapy. The chain recombines TRBV5-6 with TRBJ1-1; possible D gene TRBD1, 5 bases. CDR3 protein: CASSLTGYTEAFF. CDR3 DNA: TGTGCCAGCAGCTTGACAGGCTACACTGAAGCTTTCTTT. Drawing the rest from reference TRBV5-6 and TRBJ1-1, the complete variable domain is DAGVTQSPTHLIKTRGQQVTLRCSPKSGHDTVSWYQQALGQGPQFIFQYYEEEERQRGNFPDRFSGHQFPNYSSELNVNALLLGDSALYLCASSLTGYTEAFFGQGTRLTVV.